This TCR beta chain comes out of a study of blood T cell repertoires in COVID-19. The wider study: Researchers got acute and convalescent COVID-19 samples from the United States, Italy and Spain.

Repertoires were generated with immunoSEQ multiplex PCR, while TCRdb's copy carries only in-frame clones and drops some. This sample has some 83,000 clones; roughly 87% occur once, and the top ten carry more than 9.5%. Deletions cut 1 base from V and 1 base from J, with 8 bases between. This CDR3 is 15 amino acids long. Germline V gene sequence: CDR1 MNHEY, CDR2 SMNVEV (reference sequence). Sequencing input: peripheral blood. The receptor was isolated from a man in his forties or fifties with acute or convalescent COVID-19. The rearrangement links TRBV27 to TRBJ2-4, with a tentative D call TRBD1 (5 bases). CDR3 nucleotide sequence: TGTGCCAGCAGTTTATTGGGGCTTGCCAAAAACATTCAGTACTTC. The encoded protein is CASSLLGLAKNIQYF.